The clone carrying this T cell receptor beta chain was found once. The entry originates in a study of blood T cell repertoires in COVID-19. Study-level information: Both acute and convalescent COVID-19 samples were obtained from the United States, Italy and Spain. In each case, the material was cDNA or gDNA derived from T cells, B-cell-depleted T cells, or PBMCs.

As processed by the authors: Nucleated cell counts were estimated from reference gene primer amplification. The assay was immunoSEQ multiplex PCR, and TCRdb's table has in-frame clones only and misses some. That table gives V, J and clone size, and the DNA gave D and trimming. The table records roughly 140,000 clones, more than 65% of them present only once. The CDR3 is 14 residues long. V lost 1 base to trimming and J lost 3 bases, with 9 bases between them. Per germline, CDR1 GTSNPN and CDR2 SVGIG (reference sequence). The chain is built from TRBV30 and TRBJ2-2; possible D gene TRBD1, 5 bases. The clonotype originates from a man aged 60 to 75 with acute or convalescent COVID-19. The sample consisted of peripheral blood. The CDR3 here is CAWSAGAYTGELFF. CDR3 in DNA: TGTGCCTGGAGTGCTGGGGCCTACACCGGGGAGCTGTTTTTT.